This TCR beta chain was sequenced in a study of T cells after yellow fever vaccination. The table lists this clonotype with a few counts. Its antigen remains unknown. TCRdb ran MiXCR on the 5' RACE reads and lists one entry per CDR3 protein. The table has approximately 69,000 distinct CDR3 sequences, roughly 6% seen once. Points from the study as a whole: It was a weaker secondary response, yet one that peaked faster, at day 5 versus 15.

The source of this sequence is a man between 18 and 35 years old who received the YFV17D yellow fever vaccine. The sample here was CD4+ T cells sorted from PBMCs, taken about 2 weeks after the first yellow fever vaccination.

CDR3 protein: CASSIQGQANYGYTF. CDR3 coding DNA: TGCGCCAGCAGCATCCAGGGACAAGCTAACTATGGCTACACCTTC. The V gene is TRBV5-1, the J gene TRBJ1-2, with D perhaps matching TRBD1 (6 bases). This CDR3 spans 15 amino acids. Germline values: CDR1 SGHRS, CDR2 YFSETQ. V was pared by 4 bases and J by 0 bases, with 13 bases between.